This TCR beta chain stems from a study of tumor and adjacent non-tumor tissue in lung cancer (dated by TCRdb to the late 2010s). Turning to the overall study: Of the cohort, 12 patients had adenocarcinoma, 2 had squamous cell carcinoma and 1 had small cell lung cancer. More than 25 paired specimens, one tumor and one normal lung sample per patient, were profiled by TCRbeta CDR3 sequencing. The study compared bulk TCRbeta repertoires between lung tumor tissue and matched distant non-tumor lung tissue from over 12 lung cancer patients. Sequencing generated a total of 125,075,908 productive TCRbeta reads, averaging around 4.2 million reads per sample. Ages among the roughly 15 patients ranged from about 31 to 85 years, there were 10 men and 5 women, and disease was at TNM stage I to III.

Results and caveats for the whole study, not just this receptor: Tumor tissue showed significantly higher TCR diversity (inverse Simpson) than normal lung tissue, at 431.37 vs 166.20 (P = 0.0075, Mann-Whitney U test). In normal lung, the top 100 clones accounted for a significantly larger cumulative share of the repertoire than in tumor tissue. With only roughly 14 patients in the cohort, the authors noted that larger samples and more detailed clinical data are needed. TCR diversity was significantly higher in younger patients, and higher tumor TCR diversity was associated with shorter overall and disease-free survival. Peripheral blood was not sequenced, so blood TCRbeta repertoires in these lung cancer patients were not examined. The sequencing platform is not named in the methods, and unique molecular identifiers are not mentioned.

Bulk unsorted tissue served as the source for RNA extraction, and RNA quality was assessed using a NanoDrop ND-1000 and an Agilent 2100. For the normal lung samples, distant non-tumor tissue was collected more than 3 cm away from the tumor edge. All donors had newly diagnosed lung cancer, had not received prior chemotherapy, and were admitted for thoracic surgery in China between August and November 2014. The study excluded patients who had received radiotherapy or chemotherapy before or who had another cancer at the same time. Pieces of surgical tissue measuring roughly 1-2.2 cm3 were kept in RNAlater solution and held at -80 degrees C until needed. Libraries were built with multiplex PCR. The sequencer listed for this sample is Illumina HiSeq 2500. TCRbeta libraries were constructed through three rounds of nested PCR with primers (Table S4) according to protocols adapted from ARM-PCR. Before sequencing, PCR products of 200-500 bp were excised from the gel and purified with the QIAquick gel extraction kit. The published analysis was carried out like this. Reads were cleaned using Trimmomatic, were merged into complete CDR3 sequences using FLASH, and were assigned to V(D)J germline segments using MiTCR. Clonal diversity was computed as the inverse Simpson's index with VDJtools. In-frame sequences lacking a premature stop codon were counted as productive reads. TCRdb trimmed public reads at Q25 via fastp, called clones via MiXCR and kept in-frame beta chains. For every CDR3 protein sequence, its rows merge into one entry that carries the most common genes and DNA. These V and J calls originate from TCRdb's pipeline instead of the authors' own analysis. This sample is represented by approximately 77,000 distinct CDR3 sequences; about four fifths of them were singletons. The leading ten clones occupy around half of the sample.

The germline V gene yields MNHEY for CDR1 and SVGAGI for CDR2. Its CDR3 holds 15 amino acids, cysteine through phenylalanine. Left in the record is the CDR3 DNA by itself, 45 bases read in frame from the first base. As for this clonotype: This receptor's antigen is unknown. One end of the junction is discordant with germline, which a read error may explain.

In this chain, TRBV6-5 is recombined with TRBJ1-5; 8 bases in the middle match TRBD1. Material: distant non-tumor lung tissue. The TCR sequence derives from a man aged 55 to 70 with non-small cell lung cancer. The bases are TGTGTCAGCAGTTACAGTGGACAGGGTAATCATCCCCAGCATTTT. The encoded protein is CVSSYSGQGNHPQHF.